This T cell receptor beta chain was profiled in a study of blood T cell repertoires in COVID-19. Study overall: Whether acute or convalescent, the COVID-19 samples came from the United States, Italy and Spain. The analysed material was cDNA or gDNA that came from T cells, B-cell-depleted T cells, or PBMCs.

The CDR3 spans 16 residues. CDR1 is MNHEY, CDR2 SMNVEV, per germline (reference sequence). Trimming at V came to 5 bases and at J to 7 bases, leaving 11 bases not matched to a gene. As processed by the authors: From reference gene primer amplification, estimates of nucleated cell counts were derived. The table came from immunoSEQ multiplex PCR; TCRdb's copy has only in-frame clones and leaves some out. V, J and clone size were drawn from that table, and D and trimming were deduced from the DNA. The table has hundreds of thousands of clones, around nine tenths seen once. This TCR derives from a woman aged 18-30 years who had recovered from COVID-19. Sequenced input: peripheral blood. The V gene is TRBV27, the J gene TRBJ1-6; 7 positions match TRBD1. CDR3 sequence (DNA): TGTGCCAGCAGTCGCAATCCGACAGGGTACAATTCACCCCTCCACTTT. It codes for CASSRNPTGYNSPLHF.